These 18 T cell receptor beta chains originate from one sample sequenced in a study of shared clonotypes between healthy human individuals. Assay: immunoSEQ multiplex PCR; the TCRdb copy retains only in-frame clones and omits some. The sample lists 2 million to 2.5 million clones, nearly 97% occurring once. The sequenced sample consisted of naive CD4+ T cells sorted from blood. This sample's subset: CD45RA+ positively selected. The receptors were gathered from a young man in good health.

The gene calls are TRBV21-1 and TRBJ2-1; no DNA check was done on the table's D call, TRBD2. TRBV21-1 is a known pseudogene. CDR3 size: 17 residues. CDR3 in amino acids: CASSSQGGTSGKNEQFF. CDR3 bases: TGTGCCAGCAGCTCCCAAGGGGGGACTAGCGGGAAAAATGAGCAGTTCTTC.

The chain has TRBV7-2 and TRBJ2-3, with TRBD2 matching over 7 bases. V dropped 4 bases and J dropped 2; count of bases not matched to a gene: 3. The CDR3 has 14 amino acids. The germline gives CDR1 SGHTA, CDR2 FQGNSA. The CDR3, as DNA: TGTGCCAGCAGCTCGACTAGCAACACAGATACGCAGTATTTT. This gives the protein CASSSTSNTDTQYF.

The rearrangement links TRBV19 to TRBJ1-4; 7 nucleotides agree with TRBD1. CDR1 and CDR2 (germline): LNHDA, SQIVND (reference sequence). The J segment lost 10 bases and the V segment lost 4 bases, leaving 3 bases of the junction unmatched. There are 12 residues in the CDR3. This CDR3 reads CASSTAGGKLFF. The CDR3 bases are TGTGCCAGTAGTACGGCAGGGGGAAAACTGTTTTTT.

V and J are TRBV5-1 and TRBJ1-2; TRBD1 aligns across 12 bases. V dropped 1 base and J dropped 4; count of bases not matched to a gene: 2. The CDR3 is 15 residues long. CDR1 is SGHRS, CDR2 YFSETQ, per germline. CDR3 loop: CASSLSGQGAYGYTF. The CDR3 nucleotides read TGCGCCAGCAGCTTGTCGGGACAGGGGGCCTATGGCTACACCTTC.

V is TRBV7-9 and J is TRBJ1-1; D is perhaps TRBD1 (6 bases). Trimming removed 3 bases at V and 5 bases at J, with 16 bases between. This CDR3 contains 15 residues. CDR1 and CDR2 (germline): SEHNR, FQNEAQ (reference sequence). In nucleotides, the CDR3 is TGTGCCAGCAGCTTTACGCAGGGGTATGTTACTGAAGCTTTCTTT. It encodes CASSFTQGYVTEAFF.

This rearrangement joins TRBV18 to TRBJ2-7; 11 bases match TRBD1. The CDR3 runs to 15 residues. The junction had 8 bases not matched to a gene; V was cut back by 3 bases and J by 7 bases. Germline lookup yields CDR1 KGHSH and CDR2 LQKENI. The CDR3 is CASSPTGTGGGEQYF. CDR3 DNA: TGTGCCAGCTCACCGACCGGGACAGGGGGTGGAGAGCAGTACTTC.

In nucleotides, the CDR3 is TGTGCCAGCAGTGAGGCAGGCTACTCTGGGGCCAACGTCCTGACTTTC. Protein product: CASSEAGYSGANVLTF. The V gene is TRBV2, the J gene TRBJ2-6; unclear D gene. Germline lookup yields CDR1 SNHLY and CDR2 FYNNEI. This CDR3 has 16 residues. Trimming pared 3 bases from V and 0 bases from J, leaving 9 bases between.

The J gene is TRBJ2-5, the V gene TRBV4-1; D remains ambiguous. V gave up 0 bases and J gave up 3 bases, with 14 bases separating them. Germline CDR1 reads MGHRA; CDR2 reads YSYEKL. This CDR3 has 16 amino acids. The CDR3 coding sequence is TGCGCCAGCAGCCAAGATCGAATGGGCAGCGAAGAGACCCAGTACTTC. Its protein product is CASSQDRMGSEETQYF.

On this clone itself: At the DNA level, this CDR3 is encoded by other sequences in the same sample as well. The chain links TRBV30 to TRBJ1-4; a possible D gene is TRBD1 (5 bases). The V gene lost 2 bases and the J gene lost 8 bases, with 12 bases spanning the gap. CDR3 length: 13 amino acids. Germline CDR1 is GTSNPN and CDR2 is SVGIG (reference sequence). The CDR3 coding sequence is TGTGCCTGGAGTCCCGGGGGAGGCGAAAAACTGTTTTTT. Its translation is CAWSPGGGEKLFF.

The rearrangement joins TRBV10-3 to TRBJ2-1; TRBD2 matches 8 bases. V lost 0 bases to trimming and J lost 4 bases; unmatched junction nucleotides: 5. This CDR3 is built from 16 residues. Germline V CDR1 and CDR2: ENHRY, SYGVKD. Here the CDR3 DNA reads TGTGCCATCAGTGAGTCGGCGGGAGGCCCTTACAATGAGCAGTTCTTC. Translation: CAISESAGGPYNEQFF.

Note on this clone: Germline is not matched at one junction end, which may reflect a read error. The rearrangement uses TRBV5-6 and TRBJ2-4; D remains unclear. The CDR3 length is 15 residues. The germline V gene encodes CDR1 SGHDT and CDR2 YYEEEE. The CDR3 reads CASSLDQLAKNIQYF. The CDR3 bases are TGTGCCAGCAGTTTGGACCAACTAGCCAAAAACATTCAGTACTTC.

In its sample, this clone was seen once. The rearrangement joins TRBV6-1 to TRBJ1-2, with 10 bases lining up with TRBD1. V shed 6 bases and J 3 bases; nucleotides not matched to a gene: 7. The CDR3 totals 15 residues. In germline, CDR1 is MNHNS, CDR2 SASEGT. CDR3 protein: CASRPGTGDHYGYTF. CDR3 bases: TGTGCCAGCAGGCCCGGGACAGGGGATCACTATGGCTACACCTTC.

The genes are TRBV7-2 and TRBJ1-6; D is undetermined. V was trimmed by 2 bases and J by 0 bases, leaving 14 bases between them. CDR3 length equals 18 residues. From germline, CDR1 is SGHTA and CDR2 FQGNSA. The CDR3 protein is CASSLTLLTSSYNSPLHF. The CDR3 coding sequence is TGTGCCAGCAGCTTAACACTCCTGACGAGCTCCTATAATTCACCCCTCCACTTT.

The chain employs TRBV2 and TRBJ2-2; D is ambiguous. This CDR3 spans 13 amino acids. The germline V gene has CDR1 SNHLY and CDR2 FYNNEI. Trimming pared 7 bases from V and 5 bases from J, leaving 11 bases between. CDR3 DNA: TGTGCCAGCATCCTAGAAGTTACCGGGGAGCTGTTTTTT. This sequence encodes CASILEVTGELFF.

V is TRBV5-1 and J is TRBJ1-4, with a weak D call TRBD1 (5 bases). V was pared by 4 bases and J by 0 bases, with 10 bases between. Germline V lookup: CDR1 SGHRS, CDR2 YFSETQ. This CDR3 has 15 residues. CDR3 nucleotide sequence: TGCGCCAGCAGCGGGGCCGGGGCAACTAATGAAAAACTGTTTTTT. Protein product: CASSGAGATNEKLFF.

This chain uses TRBV6-5 with TRBJ2-5, with 7 positions matching TRBD2. CDR3 length equals 15 residues. Germline V gene data show CDR1 as MNHEY and CDR2 as SVGAGI. V lost 2 bases, J lost 1 base, and 4 bases stayed unmatched. The CDR3 DNA is TGTGCCAGCAGTTACCTAGGCGGGGGCCAAGAGACCCAGTACTTC. Amino acid sequence: CASSYLGGGQETQYF.

Notes on this clone: The junction does not match germline at one end; this may be a read error. The CDR3 nucleotides are TGTGCCGGCAGAATCCAGAACACCGGGGAGCTGTTTTTT. This codes for CAGRIQNTGELFF. The V gene is TRBV2, the J gene TRBJ2-2; D unresolved. Germline V gene data show CDR1 as SNHLY and CDR2 as FYNNEI. The CDR3 covers 13 residues.

Worth noting for this clone: Given the absence of the conserved phenylalanine or tryptophan at the CDR3 end, a read error is likely. This chain uses TRBV30 with TRBJ2-7, with no clear D. CDR3 length: 14 residues. Germline V gene data show CDR1 as GTSNPN and CDR2 as SVGIG (reference sequence). V lost 0 bases to trimming and J lost 7 bases, with 16 bases between them. CDR3 sequence (DNA): TGTGCCTGGAGTGTAGGTTTCAGACTGGGAGAGCAGTACCTC. The encoded protein is CAWSVGFRLGEQYL.